A selection of T cell receptor beta chains follows, all from one sample in a study of CD8+ T cells in alopecia areata. The repertoire was sequenced with immunoSEQ multiplex PCR; TCRdb's copy has only in-frame clones and lacks some. This sample carries fewer than 250,000 clones, 35% to 40% of them seen once, and the ten largest clones take 0.4% to 0.55%. Material: CD4+ T cells sorted from blood, obtained at roughly week 30, from a patient treated with tofacitinib. Source of these receptors: a human donor with alopecia areata. Each CDR3 is given with its conserved first and last residue. The order of the fields is D gene, V gene, clone size, J gene, CDR3 protein, CDR3 DNA. D genes are given only for firm matches. Clone size is not always given. Where it is, it says once, few, many or a class for expanded clones.

>TRBD1|TRBV6-5|NA|TRBJ1-2
CASSWTGGKGYTF
TGTGCCAGCAGCTGGACAGGGGGCAAGGGCTACACCTTC
>TRBD1|TRBV2|few|TRBJ1-6
CASRMDRVDSPLHF
TGTGCCAGCAGGATGGACAGGGTTGATTCACCCCTCCACTTT
>NA|TRBV7-3|NA|TRBJ1-1
CASSQSSTLNTEAFF
TGTGCCAGCAGCCAAAGTTCGACATTGAACACTGAAGCTTTCTTT
>NA|TRBV9|NA|TRBJ2-7
CASSALGTESYEQYF
TGTGCCAGCAGCGCCTTAGGGACGGAGAGCTACGAGCAGTACTTC
>NA|TRBV9|NA|TRBJ1-6
CASSVDGWNSPLHF
TGTGCCAGCAGCGTAGATGGGTGGAATTCACCCCTCCACTTT
>TRBD2|TRBV10-2|NA|TRBJ2-5
CASRSSGRETQYF
TGCGCCAGCAGATCTAGCGGGAGAGAGACCCAGTACTTC
>NA|TRBV19|NA|TRBJ1-2
CASSIFGRGDYGYTF
TGTGCCAGTAGTATATTCGGGAGAGGGGACTATGGCTACACCTTC
>NA|TRBV19|few|TRBJ2-3
CASSMGTTGTDTQYF
TGTGCCAGTAGTATGGGAACCACGGGCACAGATACGCAGTATTTT
>NA|TRBV6-5|NA|TRBJ1-1
CASSPEGGLAEAFF
TGTGCCAGCAGCCCCGAGGGGGGGTTGGCTGAAGCTTTCTTT
>NA|TRBV4-1|few|TRBJ2-7
CASSQERHEQYF
TGCGCCAGCAGCCAAGAGCGGCACGAGCAGTACTTC
>TRBD1|TRBV25-1|NA|TRBJ1-1
CASTFGQGAVDTEAFF
TGTGCCAGCACCTTTGGGCAGGGGGCTGTGGACACTGAAGCTTTCTTT
>NA|TRBV6-5|few|TRBJ1-2
CASRHPPRYGYTF
TGTGCCAGCAGGCACCCCCCGCGTTATGGCTACACCTTC
>NA|TRBV15|NA|TRBJ2-7
CATSRDRLIAGYEQYF
TGTGCCACCAGCAGAGATCGGCTCATCGCGGGCTACGAGCAGTACTTC
>TRBD2|TRBV28|NA|TRBJ2-1
CASSLGGTSGRAFEQFF
TGTGCCAGCAGTTTAGGGGGGACTAGCGGGAGGGCCTTCGAGCAGTTCTTC
>TRBD2|TRBV2|NA|TRBJ2-5
CASSETSGSQTQYF
TGTGCCAGCAGTGAGACTAGCGGGAGTCAGACCCAGTACTTC
>NA|TRBV2|few|TRBJ2-2
CASSETASNTGELFF
TGTGCCAGCAGTGAGACAGCCTCGAACACCGGGGAGCTGTTTTTT
>NA|TRBV15|few|TRBJ2-2
CATSGDTGELFF
TGTGCCACCAGCGGCGACACCGGGGAGCTGTTTTTT
>TRBD1|TRBV25-1|NA|TRBJ1-2
CASTFGQGSYTF
TGTGCCAGCACTTTCGGACAGGGCAGCTACACCTTC
>NA|TRBV4-1|NA|TRBJ1-1
CASSQRDGQNTEAFF
TGCGCCAGCAGCCAACGGGACGGACAGAACACTGAAGCTTTCTTT
>NA|TRBV6-1|NA|TRBJ1-1
CASSPAGNTEAFF
TGTGCCAGCAGCCCCGCAGGGAACACTGAAGCTTTCTTT
>NA|TRBV7-2|NA|TRBJ2-6
CASSPETLGGANVLTF
TGTGCCAGCAGCCCAGAGACCTTGGGAGGGGCCAACGTCCTGACTTTC
>NA|TRBV6-1|NA|TRBJ1-2
CASSSTGRDGYTF
TGTGCCAGCAGCTCCACAGGGCGCGATGGCTACACCTTC
>TRBD1|TRBV7-8|few|TRBJ1-2
CASSFPGTATRYTF
TGTGCCAGCAGCTTTCCCGGGACAGCGACCCGCTACACCTTC
>TRBD1|TRBV7-9|few|TRBJ2-1
CASSPLNGQANEQFF
TGTGCCAGCAGCCCCCTAAACGGACAGGCCAATGAGCAGTTCTTC
>NA|TRBV6-5|NA|TRBJ1-2
CASSPGPLYGYTF
TGTGCCAGCAGTCCCGGGCCTCTCTATGGCTACACCTTC
>TRBD1|TRBV27|NA|TRBJ1-5
CASSSGGAGNQPQHF
TGTGCCAGCAGCTCAGGGGGCGCGGGCAATCAGCCCCAGCATTTT
>NA|TRBV6-6|few|TRBJ1-1
CASSYPYQGTEAFF
TGTGCCAGCAGTTACCCCTATCAGGGCACTGAAGCTTTCTTT
>NA|TRBV30|NA|TRBJ1-2
CAWSVGLGGYTF
TGTGCCTGGAGTGTGGGTTTAGGGGGCTACACCTTC
>NA|TRBV2|NA|TRBJ2-2
CASRRDTGELFF
TGTGCCAGCCGGCGGGACACCGGGGAGCTGTTTTTT
>NA|TRBV30|NA|TRBJ1-2
CAWSSNSGNYGYTF
TGTGCCTGGAGTTCCAATTCAGGCAACTATGGCTACACCTTC
>NA|TRBV29-1|NA|TRBJ2-1
CSVVKGFSYNEQFF
TGCAGCGTTGTGAAAGGCTTCTCCTACAATGAGCAGTTCTTC
>TRBD1|TRBV19|NA|TRBJ1-1
CASSIDGTGNTEAFF
TGTGCCAGTAGTATTGATGGGACAGGGAACACTGAAGCTTTCTTT
>NA|TRBV5-1|NA|TRBJ2-5
CASSLNGATKQETQYF
TGCGCCAGCAGCTTGAACGGGGCCACAAAACAGGAGACCCAGTACTTC
>NA|TRBV30|NA|TRBJ1-5
CAWSVQNGQPQHF
TGTGCCTGGAGTGTACAGAATGGACAGCCCCAGCATTTT
>NA|TRBV6-1|NA|TRBJ1-2
CASSEVGRVSGYTF
TGTGCCAGCAGTGAAGTGGGGCGCGTCTCTGGCTACACCTTC
>NA|TRBV18|NA|TRBJ1-1
CASSPGANTEAFF
TGTGCCAGCTCACCAGGAGCGAACACTGAAGCTTTCTTT
>TRBD2|TRBV7-9|few|TRBJ2-3
CASSMGLGSDTQYF
TGTGCCAGCAGCATGGGACTAGGATCAGATACGCAGTATTTT
>NA|TRBV30|NA|TRBJ1-2
CAWSVQANYGYTF
TGTGCCTGGAGTGTCCAGGCTAACTATGGCTACACCTTC
>TRBD2|TRBV11-2|few|TRBJ2-1
CASSPITGGNNEQFF
TGTGCCAGCAGCCCCATAACGGGAGGCAACAATGAGCAGTTCTTC
>NA|TRBV5-6|NA|TRBJ1-2
CASSRRTSGPLGYTF
TGTGCCAGCAGCCGAAGGACATCTGGGCCGTTGGGCTACACCTTC
>TRBD1|TRBV7-3|once|TRBJ1-1
CASSPGQTNTEAFF
TGTGCCAGCAGCCCGGGACAGACGAACACTGAAGCTTTCTTT
>TRBD1|TRBV27|few|TRBJ2-7
CASSLWGQGAYEQYF
TGTGCCAGCAGTTTATGGGGACAGGGAGCCTACGAGCAGTACTTC
>NA|TRBV10-3|once|TRBJ2-3
CAISESGDTQYF
TGTGCCATCAGTGAAAGCGGGGATACGCAGTATTTT
>TRBD1|TRBV30|NA|TRBJ1-3
CAWSTGGANTIYF
TGTGCCTGGAGTACAGGGGGTGCAAACACCATATATTTT
>NA|TRBV18|NA|TRBJ2-1
CASSLAGGRNEQFF
TGTGCCAGCTCACTAGCAGGAGGAAGGAATGAGCAGTTCTTC
>NA|TRBV7-9|few|TRBJ2-5
CASSWSTGRDETQYF
TGTGCCAGCAGCTGGTCGACAGGTAGAGATGAGACCCAGTACTTC
>NA|TRBV6-6|few|TRBJ1-2
CASSHQEGEGYTF
TGTGCCAGCAGTCATCAAGAGGGGGAGGGCTACACCTTC
>NA|TRBV5-4|few|TRBJ1-1
CASSFERVGTEAFF
TGTGCCAGCAGCTTTGAGAGGGTGGGCACTGAAGCTTTCTTT
>NA|TRBV2|many|TRBJ2-7
CASRENISPEQYF
TGTGCCAGCAGGGAAAATATTTCCCCTGAGCAGTACTTC
>NA|TRBV5-1|NA|TRBJ2-3
CASSLQSGRADTQYF
TGCGCCAGCAGCTTACAGAGTGGGCGGGCAGATACGCAGTATTTT
>TRBD2|TRBV7-2|few|TRBJ2-7
CASSLDASGHSYEQYF
TGTGCCAGCAGCTTAGACGCTAGCGGGCACTCCTACGAGCAGTACTTC
>TRBD2|TRBV29-1|NA|TRBJ2-1
CSVSGTSDYNEQFF
TGCAGCGTCTCCGGGACTAGCGACTACAATGAGCAGTTCTTC
>NA|TRBV5-1|NA|TRBJ2-2
CASSPTSGQSRDTGELFF
TGCGCCAGCAGCCCAACCTCCGGACAGTCGCGGGACACCGGGGAGCTGTTTTTT
>NA|TRBV6-1|NA|TRBJ1-1
CASRAVQGTNTEAFF
TGTGCCAGCAGGGCCGTCCAGGGGACAAACACTGAAGCTTTCTTT
>NA|TRBV18|NA|TRBJ2-3
CASSPLASTDTQYF
TGTGCCAGCTCACCACTCGCCTCTACAGATACGCAGTATTTT
>NA|TRBV6-5|NA|TRBJ2-2
CASTWGETGELFF
TGTGCCAGCACCTGGGGGGAGACCGGGGAGCTGTTTTTT
>TRBD1|TRBV6-1|NA|TRBJ1-2
CASNPSGGPNYGYTF
TGTGCCAGCAATCCTTCAGGGGGGCCTAACTATGGCTACACCTTC
>NA|TRBV7-8|NA|TRBJ2-2
CASRGNRGGGELFF
TGTGCCAGCAGAGGAAACAGGGGAGGCGGGGAGCTGTTTTTT
>NA|TRBV30|NA|TRBJ2-7
CAWRSGYEQYF
TGTGCCTGGAGATCCGGATACGAGCAGTACTTC